This is a list of T cell receptor beta chains from one sample in a study of cytomegalovirus exposure and HLA in healthy donors. The method was immunoSEQ multiplex PCR; TCRdb's version includes in-frame clones alone and lacks a portion of them. The profile shows 150,000 to 200,000 clones, roughly 70% of them singletons. The sample was PBMCs. These receptors originate from a man aged 25 to 40 in good health and CMV-seropositive. Both conserved end residues are part of each CDR3. A D gene is named only where the DNA matches it firmly. Only part of the rows carry a size: once, few, many, or a class if the clone is expanded.

D	V	J	size	DNA	CDR3
TRBD2	TRBV4-1	TRBJ2-1	few	TGCGCCAGCAGCCAAGAGGGACTAGCGGGAGTAGGGGAGCAGTTCTTC	CASSQEGLAGVGEQFF
TRBD1	TRBV2	TRBJ1-2	.	TGTGCCAGCAATTCGGGACAGCACTATGGCTACACCTTC	CASNSGQHYGYTF
.	TRBV7-3	TRBJ1-1	.	TGTGCCAGCAGCTCGACGGGGAGCACTGAAGCTTTCTTT	CASSSTGSTEAFF
.	TRBV9	TRBJ1-1	.	TGTGCCAGCAGCCCAGGGAGGACTGAAGCTTTCTTT	CASSPGRTEAFF
TRBD1	TRBV19	TRBJ1-2	few	TGTGCCAGTAGTCAGGGACAGGGAGTGTCCTATGGCTACACCTTC	CASSQGQGVSYGYTF
TRBD1	TRBV27	TRBJ1-1	few	TGTGCCAGCAGAGACAGGGGACACACTGAAGCTTTCTTT	CASRDRGHTEAFF
.	TRBV27	TRBJ2-7	.	TGTGCCAGCAGTTATACTCTTCGGTGGGAGCAGTACTTC	CASSYTLRWEQYF
.	TRBV18	TRBJ2-7	.	TGTGCCAGCTCACCGGGGCAACAAATCTACGAGCAGTACTTC	CASSPGQQIYEQYF
TRBD2	TRBV7-2	TRBJ2-7	.	TGTGCCAGCAGCCCCGGACTAGCGAACTCCTACGAGCAGTACTTC	CASSPGLANSYEQYF
TRBD2	TRBV5-1	TRBJ2-3	.	TGCGCCAGCAGCTTGTTACCTAGCGGGAGGAGCACAGATACGCAGTATTTT	CASSLLPSGRSTDTQYF
TRBD2	TRBV2	TRBJ2-1	.	TGTGCCAGCAGGGCGGGACTAGCGGGACAAGAGCAGTTCTTC	CASRAGLAGQEQFF
.	TRBV9	TRBJ2-1	.	TGTGCCAGCAGCGTAGGGGGAGACTACAATGAGCAGTTCTTC	CASSVGGDYNEQFF
.	TRBV28	TRBJ2-1	.	TGTGCCAGCAGTTTATACAGGACGGGCTCCGATGAGCAGTTCTTC	CASSLYRTGSDEQFF
.	TRBV5-1	TRBJ1-2	few	TGCGCCAGCAGCCCGACGTCCAGGGGTGACTATGGCTACACCTTC	CASSPTSRGDYGYTF
TRBD2	TRBV30	TRBJ2-7	.	TGTGCCTGGAGCGGGACTAGCGGGAACTACGAGCAGTACTTC	CAWSGTSGNYEQYF
TRBD1	TRBV6-5	TRBJ2-5	.	TGTGCCAGCCGGGACAGTTCTTTCCCAGAGACCCAGTACTTC	CASRDSSFPETQYF
.	TRBV4-1	TRBJ2-3	few	TGCGCCAGCAGCCAACCCCTCCAGGTACCTCTGCAGTATTTT	CASSQPLQVPLQYF
TRBD1	TRBV5-1	TRBJ1-2	.	TGCGCCAGCAGCGAGGGACAGGGACGTTATGGCTACACCTTC	CASSEGQGRYGYTF
.	TRBV10-1	TRBJ1-4	few	TGCGCCAGCAGCCTTTCAACTAATGAAAAACTGTTTTTT	CASSLSTNEKLFF
.	TRBV2	TRBJ1-4	.	TGTGCCAGCAGTGAAGAGCTGGAGGAAAAACTGTTTTTT	CASSEELEEKLFF
TRBD2	TRBV18	TRBJ2-3	.	TGTGCCAGCCGCCGATCAGCGGGAAGCACAGATACGCAGTATTTT	CASRRSAGSTDTQYF
.	TRBV18	TRBJ2-7	once	TGTGCCAGCTCACAGAGGGGTCGGGAGATGAACGAGCAGTACTTC	CASSQRGREMNEQYF
.	TRBV7-2	TRBJ1-1	.	TGTGCCAGCAGCCAGGGGTGGACTGAAGCTTTCTTT	CASSQGWTEAFF
TRBD2	TRBV11-2	TRBJ2-7	.	TGTGCCAGCAGCTCCGGACTAGCCGTTAGCTCCTACGAGCAGTACTTC	CASSSGLAVSSYEQYF
TRBD1	TRBV19	TRBJ1-2	.	TGTGCCATCGCTTCCGGGACAGGCCCCTTTGGCTACACCTTC	CAIASGTGPFGYTF
TRBD1	TRBV10-2	TRBJ2-7	.	TGCGCCAGCAGCCAAGGGACAGGCTACGAGCAGTACTTC	CASSQGTGYEQYF
TRBD2	TRBV30	TRBJ2-5	.	TGTGCCGGGATAATAAGCGGGAGGGCCGGGGAGACCCAGTACTTC	CAGIISGRAGETQYF
TRBD2	TRBV2	TRBJ2-7	.	TGTGCCAGCAGCTCGCTGGCGGGAGGGAACTACGAGCAGTACTTC	CASSSLAGGNYEQYF
.	TRBV10-3	TRBJ1-2	few	TGTGCCATCAGTGATACAGGTGACTATGGCTACACCTTC	CAISDTGDYGYTF
TRBD2	TRBV2	TRBJ2-2	.	TGTGCCAGCAGTGGTCAGAGTCCCGGGACTAGGTCCGGGGAGCTGTTTTTT	CASSGQSPGTRSGELFF
TRBD1	TRBV2	TRBJ2-7	.	TGTGCCAGCACTCCGGACAGGGGGCGCTTCGAGCAGTACTTC	CASTPDRGRFEQYF
.	TRBV6-5	TRBJ1-1	.	TGTGCCAGCACTCCGGTCATGAACACTGAAGCTTTCTTT	CASTPVMNTEAFF
TRBD1	TRBV19	TRBJ2-7	.	TGTGCCAGTAGTATAGGGACAGGGGGCGGCGAGCAGTACTTC	CASSIGTGGGEQYF
TRBD1	TRBV28	TRBJ1-1	few	TGTGCCAGCAGACCGGGACAGGGTGAAGCTTTCTTT	CASRPGQGEAFF
.	TRBV28	TRBJ2-5	.	TGTGCCAGCAGTTTAGGGGGACTCCTCCGAGAGACCCAGTACTTC	CASSLGGLLRETQYF